This TCR beta chain is from a study of shared clonotypes between healthy human individuals. Overall study: There were three CD4 naive, three CD4 memory, two CD8 naive and one CD8 memory plates per donor.

About this clone itself: Its antigen is undetermined.

Study findings and constraints: Limited genetic and exposure-history diversity came from having few donors.

This CDR3 comprises 13 residues. Germline assignment: CDR1 MNHEY and CDR2 SMNVEV (reference sequence). The germline V and J ends were trimmed by 5 bases and 2 bases, with 10 bases remaining between them. Generated by immunoSEQ multiplex PCR, the TCRdb table keeps only in-frame clones and is missing some. The sample carries around 1 million clones, 60% to 85% recorded once. The sequencing input was memory CD4+ T cells sorted from blood. Subset: CD45RA-negative fraction. The J gene is TRBJ2-7, the V gene TRBV27; no definite D call. This clonotype was obtained from a man aged 18 to 29 in good health. The CDR3 here is CASSPDGTYEQYF. CDR3 nucleotides: TGTGCCAGCAGTCCTGATGGGACCTACGAGCAGTACTTC.